Listed below are T cell receptor beta chains from one sample, sequenced in a study of CD8+CD57+ T cells in acquired aplastic anemia. One entry per CDR3 protein results from TCRdb running MiXCR on the reads. The table shows 150,000 to 200,000 distinct CDR3 sequences, with around 47% occurring only once. The sequenced sample was sorted CD4+, CD8+, or CD8+CD57+ T cells (not recorded which) from PBMCs. These TCRs come from a human donor with aplastic anemia. CDR3s include the opening cysteine and the closing phenylalanine or tryptophan. The order of the fields is clone size, D gene, V gene, J gene, CDR3 length, CDR3 DNA, CDR3 protein. The D gene is left open where the match is weak. Rows give clone size only sometimes, using once, few, many, or a class for an expanded clone.

many	TRBD1	TRBV4-3	TRBJ1-1	16	TGCGCCAGCAGCCAAGCCCAGGGACAGTTCGTCACTGAAGCTTTCTTT	CASSQAQGQFVTEAFF
many	.	TRBV7-3	TRBJ1-6	14	TGTGCCAGCAGCTCCGGGACGACAGGCTCACCCCTCCACTTT	CASSSGTTGSPLHF
many	TRBD1	TRBV19	TRBJ1-2	14	TGTGCCAGCAGTCGATGGGGGACAGACTATGGCTACACCTTC	CASSRWGTDYGYTF
.	TRBD1	TRBV29-1	TRBJ2-2	14	TGCAGCGTGATCCACGGGACAGGCACCGGGGAGCTGTTTTTT	CSVIHGTGTGELFF
many	.	TRBV7-2	TRBJ2-5	14	TGTGCCAGCAGCTCCCTCGACAGGCAAGAGACCCAGTACTTC	CASSSLDRQETQYF
.	TRBD1	TRBV7-2	TRBJ1-6	15	TGTGCCAGCAGCCCAGGGACAGGGAAAAATTCACCCCTCCACTTT	CASSPGTGKNSPLHF
medium-sized	.	TRBV19	TRBJ2-1	12	TGTGCCAGTAGTATAGGCCCAGCAGTTCGGTTCTTC	CASSIGPAVRFF
many	TRBD1	TRBV7-2	TRBJ1-5	15	TGTGCCAGCAGCACGCGGACAGGGTACAATCAGCCCCAGCATTTT	CASSTRTGYNQPQHF
.	.	TRBV2	TRBJ2-3	18	TGTGCCAGCAGTGTACTAGCAGAGTGGAGCGTCAGGGCAGATACGCAGTATTTT	CASSVLAEWSVRADTQYF
many	.	TRBV27	TRBJ1-6	15	TGTGCCAGCAGTGCCGGGACATTAGCTAATTCACCCCTCCACTTT	CASSAGTLANSPLHF
many	.	TRBV15	TRBJ2-5	17	TGTGCCACCAGCAGATCTAACAGGCCAACGGACCAAGAGACCCAGTACTTC	CATSRSNRPTDQETQYF
few	.	TRBV20-1	TRBJ2-3	14	TGCAGTGCTAGAGACGGAGGAGGCACAGATACGCAGTATTTT	CSARDGGGTDTQYF
many	TRBD2	TRBV20-1	TRBJ2-3	15	TGCAGTGCTAGATCGCTAGCGGGGGATGTGGATACGCAGTATTTT	CSARSLAGDVDTQYF
many	.	TRBV25-1	TRBJ1-1	15	TGTGCCAGCAGTGAATGGGGGGGCGCGGACACTGAAGCTTTCTTT	CASSEWGGADTEAFF
.	.	TRBV28	TRBJ2-7	11	TGTGCCAGCAGTTGGCAGTACGAGCAGTACTTC	CASSWQYEQYF
many	TRBD2	TRBV6-5	TRBJ2-7	14	TGTGCCAGCAGTTACAGCGGGGGCTACTACGAGCAGTACTTC	CASSYSGGYYEQYF
many	.	TRBV2	TRBJ1-5	14	TGTGCCAGCAGTGTAGAGGGTCCGGATCAGCCCCAGCATTTT	CASSVEGPDQPQHF
once	TRBD1	TRBV29-1	TRBJ2-7	14	TGCAGCGTTGAAGTGGCGGGACAGGGATACGAGCAGTACTTC	CSVEVAGQGYEQYF
.	TRBD2	TRBV11-1	TRBJ2-1	14	TGTGCCAGCAGCTGGGGGACTAGTTACAATGAGCAGTTCTTC	CASSWGTSYNEQFF
many	.	TRBV19	TRBJ1-4	14	TGTGCCAGTAGGGAGGCTGCACCGAATGAAAAACTGTTTTTT	CASREAAPNEKLFF
few	.	TRBV24-1	TRBJ2-7	14	TGTGCCACCAGTGATTCCCATTCCACCGGCGAGCAGTACTTC	CATSDSHSTGEQYF
many	.	TRBV25-1	TRBJ1-2	14	TGTGCCAGCAGTGAATCGGGGTATCGGGCGGGCTACACCTTC	CASSESGYRAGYTF
many	.	TRBV2	TRBJ2-5	13	TGTGCCAGCAGGGGGCTATCCCAAGAGACCCAGTACTTC	CASRGLSQETQYF
.	.	TRBV24-1	TRBJ2-3	16	TGTGCCACCAGTGACCCTAGCGTCGTCGGCACAGATACGCAGTATTTT	CATSDPSVVGTDTQYF
.	.	TRBV7-2	TRBJ1-6	14	TGTGCCAGCAGCTTAGGGCATCATAATTCACCCCTCCACTTT	CASSLGHHNSPLHF
many	.	TRBV5-1	TRBJ2-3	13	TGCGCCAGCAGCTTGGGGGGCGCAGATACGCAGTATTTT	CASSLGGADTQYF
many	.	TRBV19	TRBJ1-4	13	TGTGCCAGTAGTGCCCTTCTTGGTGAAAAACTGTTTTTT	CASSALLGEKLFF